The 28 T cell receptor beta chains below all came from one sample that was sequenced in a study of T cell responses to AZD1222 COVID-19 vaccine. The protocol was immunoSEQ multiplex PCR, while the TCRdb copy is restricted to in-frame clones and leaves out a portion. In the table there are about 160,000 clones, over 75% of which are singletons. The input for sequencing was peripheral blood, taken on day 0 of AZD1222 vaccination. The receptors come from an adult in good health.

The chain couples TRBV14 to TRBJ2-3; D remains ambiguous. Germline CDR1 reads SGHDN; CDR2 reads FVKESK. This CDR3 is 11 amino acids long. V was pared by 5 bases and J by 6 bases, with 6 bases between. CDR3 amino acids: CASSKGDTQYF. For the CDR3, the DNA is TGTGCCAGCAGCAAAGGGGATACGCAGTATTTT.

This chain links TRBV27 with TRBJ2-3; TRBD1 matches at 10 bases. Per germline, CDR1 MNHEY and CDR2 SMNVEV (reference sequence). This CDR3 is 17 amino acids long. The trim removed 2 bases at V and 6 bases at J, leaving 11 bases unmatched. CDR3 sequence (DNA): TGTGCCAGCAGTTTAAACTCCCGGGACAGGGGCGGCGATACGCAGTATTTT. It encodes CASSLNSRDRGGDTQYF.

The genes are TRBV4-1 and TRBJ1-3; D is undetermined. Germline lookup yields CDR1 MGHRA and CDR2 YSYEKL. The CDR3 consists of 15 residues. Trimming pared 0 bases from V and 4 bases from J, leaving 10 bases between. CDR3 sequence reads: CASSQDRAFGNTIYF. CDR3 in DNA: TGCGCCAGCAGCCAAGATCGGGCGTTCGGAAACACCATATATTTT.

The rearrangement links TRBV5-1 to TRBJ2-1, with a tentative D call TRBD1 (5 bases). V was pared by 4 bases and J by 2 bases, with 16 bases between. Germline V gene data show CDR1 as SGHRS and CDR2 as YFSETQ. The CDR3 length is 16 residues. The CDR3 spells CASSVVVSGPYNEQFF. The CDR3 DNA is TGCGCCAGCAGCGTGGTGGTTTCAGGGCCCTACAATGAGCAGTTCTTC.

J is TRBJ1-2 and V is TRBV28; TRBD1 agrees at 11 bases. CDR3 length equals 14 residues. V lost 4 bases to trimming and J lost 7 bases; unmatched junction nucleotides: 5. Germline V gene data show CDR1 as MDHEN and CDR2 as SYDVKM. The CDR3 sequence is CASSSQGQGGGYTF. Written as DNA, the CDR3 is TGTGCCAGCAGTTCACAGGGACAGGGGGGTGGCTACACCTTC.

Here the CDR3 DNA reads TGTGCCAGCAGTGTGGGCACAGATACGCAGTATTTT. Amino acids: CASSVGTDTQYF. This rearrangement joins TRBV2 to TRBJ2-3; D uncertain. Germline CDR1 reads SNHLY; CDR2 reads FYNNEI. V shed 4 bases and J shed 1 base, with 3 bases lying between them. CDR3 size: 12 residues.

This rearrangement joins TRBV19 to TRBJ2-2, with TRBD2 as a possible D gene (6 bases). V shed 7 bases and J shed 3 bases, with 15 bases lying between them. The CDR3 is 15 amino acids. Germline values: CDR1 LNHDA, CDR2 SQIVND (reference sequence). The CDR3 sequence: CASTPGDQDTGELFF. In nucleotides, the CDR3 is TGTGCCAGTACCCCGGGGGACCAAGACACCGGGGAGCTGTTTTTT.

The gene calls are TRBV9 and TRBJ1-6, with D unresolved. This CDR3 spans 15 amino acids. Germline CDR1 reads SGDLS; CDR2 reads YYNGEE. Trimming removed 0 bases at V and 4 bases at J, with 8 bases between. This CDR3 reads CASSVGTAYNSPLHF. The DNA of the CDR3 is TGTGCCAGCAGCGTAGGGACCGCGTATAATTCACCCCTCCACTTT.

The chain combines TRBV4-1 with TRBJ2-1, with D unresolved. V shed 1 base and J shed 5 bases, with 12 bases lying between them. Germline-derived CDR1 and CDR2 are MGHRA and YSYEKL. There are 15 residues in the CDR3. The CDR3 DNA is TGCGCCAGCAGCCAAGTTTTAGACACGAACAATGAGCAGTTCTTC. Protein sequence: CASSQVLDTNNEQFF.

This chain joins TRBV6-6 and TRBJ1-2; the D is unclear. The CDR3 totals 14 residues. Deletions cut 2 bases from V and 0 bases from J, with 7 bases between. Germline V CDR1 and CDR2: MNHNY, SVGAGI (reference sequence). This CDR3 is CASSYGSSNYGYTF. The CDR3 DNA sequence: TGTGCCAGCAGTTACGGAAGCTCTAACTATGGCTACACCTTC.

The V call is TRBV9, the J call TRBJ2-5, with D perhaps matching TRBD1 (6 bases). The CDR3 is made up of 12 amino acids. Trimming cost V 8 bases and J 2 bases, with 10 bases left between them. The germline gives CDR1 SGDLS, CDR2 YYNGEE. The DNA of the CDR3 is TGTGCCAGAATGGACAGACAAGAGACCCAGTACTTC. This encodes CARMDRQETQYF. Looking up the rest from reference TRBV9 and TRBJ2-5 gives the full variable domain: DSGVTQTPKHLITATGQRVTLRCSPRSGDLSVYWYQQSLDQGLQFLIQYYNGEERAKGNILERFSAQQFPDLHSELNLSSLELGDSALYFCARMDRQETQYFGPGTRLLVL.

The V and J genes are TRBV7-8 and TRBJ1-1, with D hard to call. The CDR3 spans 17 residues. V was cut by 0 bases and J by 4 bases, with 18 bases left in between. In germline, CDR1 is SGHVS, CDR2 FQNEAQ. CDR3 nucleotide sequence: TGTGCCAGCAGCTTAGCGAAGGGAGGGAGGGTTTCCACTGAAGCTTTCTTT. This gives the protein CASSLAKGGRVSTEAFF.

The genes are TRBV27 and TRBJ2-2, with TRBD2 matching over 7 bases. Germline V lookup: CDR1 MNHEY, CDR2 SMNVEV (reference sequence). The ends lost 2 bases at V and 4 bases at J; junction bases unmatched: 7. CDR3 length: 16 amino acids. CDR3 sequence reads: CASSLADLAVTGELFF. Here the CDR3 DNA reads TGTGCCAGCAGTTTAGCGGATCTAGCGGTCACCGGGGAGCTGTTTTTT.

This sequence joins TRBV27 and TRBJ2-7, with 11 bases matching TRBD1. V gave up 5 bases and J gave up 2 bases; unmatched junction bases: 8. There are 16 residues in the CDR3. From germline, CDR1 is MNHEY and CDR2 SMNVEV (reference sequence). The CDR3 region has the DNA TGTGCCAGCAGTCCCAACACGGGACAGGGGGCCTACGAGCAGTACTTC. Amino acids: CASSPNTGQGAYEQYF.

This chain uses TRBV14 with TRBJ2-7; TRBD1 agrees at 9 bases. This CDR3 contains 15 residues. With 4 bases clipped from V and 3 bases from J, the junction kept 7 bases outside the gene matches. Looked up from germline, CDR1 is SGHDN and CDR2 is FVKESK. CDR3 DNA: TGTGCCAGCAGCCTACGGACAGGGGCGTACTACGAGCAGTACTTC. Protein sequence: CASSLRTGAYYEQYF.

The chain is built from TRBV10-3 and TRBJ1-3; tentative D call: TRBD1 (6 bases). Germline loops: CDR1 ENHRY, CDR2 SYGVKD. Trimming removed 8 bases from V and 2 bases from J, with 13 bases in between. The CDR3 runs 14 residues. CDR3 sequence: CAIAGTGPGNTIYF. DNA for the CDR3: TGTGCCATCGCGGGTACAGGGCCTGGAAACACCATATATTTT.

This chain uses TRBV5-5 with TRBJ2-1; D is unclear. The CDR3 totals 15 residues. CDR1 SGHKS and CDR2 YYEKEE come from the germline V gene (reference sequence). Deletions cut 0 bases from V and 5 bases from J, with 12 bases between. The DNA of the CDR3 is TGTGCCAGCAGCTTGGTAGGGTTGGCCAACAATGAGCAGTTCTTC. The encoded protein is CASSLVGLANNEQFF.

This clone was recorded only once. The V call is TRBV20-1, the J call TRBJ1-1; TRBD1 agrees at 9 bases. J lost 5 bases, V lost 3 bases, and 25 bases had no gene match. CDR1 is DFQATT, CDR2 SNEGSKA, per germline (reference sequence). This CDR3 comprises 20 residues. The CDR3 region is CSASAKQGAIESPKKTEAFF. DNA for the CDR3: TGCAGTGCTAGTGCCAAACAGGGGGCAATCGAATCCCCAAAAAAGACTGAAGCTTTCTTT.

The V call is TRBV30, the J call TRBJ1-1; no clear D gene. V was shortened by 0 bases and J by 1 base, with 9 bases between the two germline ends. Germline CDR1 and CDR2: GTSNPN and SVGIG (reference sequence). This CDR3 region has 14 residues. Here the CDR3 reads CAWSVLGGNTEAFF. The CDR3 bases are TGTGCCTGGAGTGTACTGGGTGGGAACACTGAAGCTTTCTTT. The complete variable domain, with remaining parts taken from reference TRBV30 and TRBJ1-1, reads SQTIHQWPATLVQPVGSPLSLECTVEGTSNPNLYWYRQAAGRGLQLLFYSVGIGQISSEVPQNLSASRPQDRQFILSSKKLLLSDSGFYLCAWSVLGGNTEAFFGQGTRLTVV.

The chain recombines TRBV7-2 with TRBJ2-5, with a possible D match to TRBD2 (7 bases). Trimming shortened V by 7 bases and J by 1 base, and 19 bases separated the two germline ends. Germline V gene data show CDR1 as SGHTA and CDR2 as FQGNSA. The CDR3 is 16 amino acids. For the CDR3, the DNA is TGTGCCAGCACCCCCGGGAGGACAGTCTTCCAAGAGACCCAGTACTTC. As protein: CASTPGRTVFQETQYF. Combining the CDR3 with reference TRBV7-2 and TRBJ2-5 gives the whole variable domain GAGVSQSPSNKVTEKGKDVELRCDPISGHTALYWYRQSLGQGLEFLIYFQGNSAPDKSGLPSDRFSAERTGGSVSTLTIQRTQQEDSAVYLCASTPGRTVFQETQYFGPGTRLLVL.

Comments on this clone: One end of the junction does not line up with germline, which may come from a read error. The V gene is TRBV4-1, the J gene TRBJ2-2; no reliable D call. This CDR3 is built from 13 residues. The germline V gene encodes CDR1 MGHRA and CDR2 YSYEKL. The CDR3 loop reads CASSQGAGVATIW. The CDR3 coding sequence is TGCGCCAGCAGCCAAGGGGCCGGCGTAGCCACCATATGG.

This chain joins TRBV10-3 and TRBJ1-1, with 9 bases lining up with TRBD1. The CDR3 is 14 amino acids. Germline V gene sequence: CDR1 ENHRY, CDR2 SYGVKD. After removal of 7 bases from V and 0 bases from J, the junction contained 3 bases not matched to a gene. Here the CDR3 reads CAINRDRVNTEAFF. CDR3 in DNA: TGTGCCATCAATAGGGACAGGGTGAACACTGAAGCTTTCTTT.

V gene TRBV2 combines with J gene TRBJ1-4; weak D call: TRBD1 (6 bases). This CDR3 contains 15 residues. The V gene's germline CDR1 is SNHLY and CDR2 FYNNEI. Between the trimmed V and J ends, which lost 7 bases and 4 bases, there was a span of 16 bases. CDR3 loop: CASTGGGAGNEKLFF. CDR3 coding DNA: TGTGCCAGCACCGGCGGGGGGGCGGGTAATGAAAAACTGTTTTTT.

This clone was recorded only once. The DNA of the CDR3 is TGCGCCAGCAGCTTGATTACTAGCCCCGGCACAGATACGCAGTATTTT. Its protein is CASSLITSPGTDTQYF. The chain is built from TRBV5-1 and TRBJ2-3, with D possibly TRBD2 on 6 matching bases. The CDR3 consists of 16 residues. Germline V gene data show CDR1 as SGHRS and CDR2 as YFSETQ. The V gene lost 1 base and the J gene lost 1 base, with 13 bases spanning the gap.

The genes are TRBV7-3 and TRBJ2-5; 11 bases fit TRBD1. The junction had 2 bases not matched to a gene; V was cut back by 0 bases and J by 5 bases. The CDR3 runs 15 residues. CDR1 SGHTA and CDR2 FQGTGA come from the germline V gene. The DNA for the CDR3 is TGTGCCAGCAGCTTAACGGGGACAGGGGGGGAGACCCAGTACTTC. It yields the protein CASSLTGTGGETQYF.

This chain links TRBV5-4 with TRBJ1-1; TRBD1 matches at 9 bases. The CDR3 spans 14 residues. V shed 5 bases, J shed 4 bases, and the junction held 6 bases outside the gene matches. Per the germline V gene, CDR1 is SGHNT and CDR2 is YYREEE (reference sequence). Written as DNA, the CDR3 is TGTGCCAGCAGACCGGACAGGGGTGGCACTGAAGCTTTCTTT. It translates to CASRPDRGGTEAFF. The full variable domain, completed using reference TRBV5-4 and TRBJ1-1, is ETGVTQSPTHLIKTRGQQVTLRCSSQSGHNTVSWYQQALGQGPQFIFQYYREEENGRGNFPPRFSGLQFPNYSSELNVNALELDDSALYLCASRPDRGGTEAFFGQGTRLTVV.

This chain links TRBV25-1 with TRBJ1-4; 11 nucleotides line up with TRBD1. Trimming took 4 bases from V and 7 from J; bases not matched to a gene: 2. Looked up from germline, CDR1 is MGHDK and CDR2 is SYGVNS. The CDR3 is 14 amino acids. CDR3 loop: CASSGGTGGEKLFF. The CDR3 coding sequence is TGTGCCAGCAGTGGCGGGACAGGGGGTGAAAAACTGTTTTTT.

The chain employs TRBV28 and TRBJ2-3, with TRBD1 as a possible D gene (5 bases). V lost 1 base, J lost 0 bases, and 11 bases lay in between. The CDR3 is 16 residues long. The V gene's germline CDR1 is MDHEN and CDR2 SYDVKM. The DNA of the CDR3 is TGTGCCAGCAGTTTATCCCCAGGGCCAAGCACAGATACGCAGTATTTT. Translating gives CASSLSPGPSTDTQYF.